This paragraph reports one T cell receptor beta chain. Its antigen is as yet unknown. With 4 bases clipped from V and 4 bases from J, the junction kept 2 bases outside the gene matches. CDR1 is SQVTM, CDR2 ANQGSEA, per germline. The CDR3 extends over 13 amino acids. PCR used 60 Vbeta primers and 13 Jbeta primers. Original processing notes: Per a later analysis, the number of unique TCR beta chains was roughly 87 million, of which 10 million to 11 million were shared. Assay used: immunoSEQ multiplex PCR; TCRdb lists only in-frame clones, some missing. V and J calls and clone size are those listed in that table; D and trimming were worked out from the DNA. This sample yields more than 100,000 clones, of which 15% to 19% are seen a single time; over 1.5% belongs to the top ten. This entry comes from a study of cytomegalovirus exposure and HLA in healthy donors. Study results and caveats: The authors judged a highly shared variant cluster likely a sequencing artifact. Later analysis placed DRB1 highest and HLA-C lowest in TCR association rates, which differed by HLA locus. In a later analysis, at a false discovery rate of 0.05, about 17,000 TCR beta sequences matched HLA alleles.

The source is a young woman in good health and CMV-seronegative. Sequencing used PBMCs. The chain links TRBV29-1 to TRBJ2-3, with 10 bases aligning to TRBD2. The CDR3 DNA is TGCAGCGTTGGAACTAGCGGGGCAGATACGCAGTATTTT. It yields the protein CSVGTSGADTQYF.